This T cell receptor beta chain came from a study of blood T cell repertoires in COVID-19. Across the study: Specimens from acute and convalescent COVID-19 originated in the United States, Italy and Spain. Sources were T cells, B-cell-depleted T cells, or PBMCs; the material itself was cDNA or gDNA.

Original methodology: Nucleated cell counts were estimated from reference gene primer amplification. Sequencing was performed with immunoSEQ multiplex PCR; in TCRdb, only in-frame clones are kept and a portion is missing. V and J calls and clone size are as listed in that table; D and trimming were resolved from the DNA. The sample records tens of thousands of clones, 75% to 90% being singletons. Deletions cut 6 bases from V and 1 base from J, with 15 bases between. Germline V lookup: CDR1 MNHEY, CDR2 SVGAGI. CDR3 length equals 15 residues. This receptor was obtained from a woman of 80 years or more with active or convalescent COVID-19. The sequenced material came from peripheral blood. This rearrangement joins TRBV6-5 to TRBJ1-1; no clear D. CDR3 DNA sequence: TGTGCCAGCAGACTCAGGAGGTTTGGGAACACTGAAGCTTTCTTT. Translation: CASRLRRFGNTEAFF.